This TCR beta chain was recovered during a study of shared clonotypes between healthy human individuals (dated by TCRdb to the early 2020s). Looking at the study overall: A couple of women and a few men aged 18 to 49 years were included in the cohort. Per donor, three plates each were used for CD4 naive and CD4 memory, two for CD8 naive, and one for CD8 memory. To estimate repertoire size and how much clonotype sharing occurs between individuals, the study deeply sequenced the blood TCR repertoires of five or six healthy adults. Different laboratories and diverse techniques were used to prepare libraries and sequence TCR repertoires, to increase sequencing depth and limit assay-specific biases. Each donor's leukapheresis produced roughly between roughly 0.85 and 10 billion PBMCs. The study at large found these results: The small number of donors limited the genetic and exposure-history diversity represented. Estimated clonotype richness was generally larger for naive than for memory subsets. Pairwise subsampling indicated that sequencing depth was expected to affect the degree of clonotype sharing among donors. Higher generation probabilities were observed for clonotypes shared by all four sorted-subset donors than for non-shared clonotypes. Sampling was restricted to blood, and TCR repertoires in tissue are likely to differ from TCR repertoires in blood. Across four donors, approximately 4.6% of naive CD4, 3.5% of naive CD8, approximately 2.5% of memory CD4, and roughly 0.4% of memory CD8 clonotypes were shared. Rarefaction of sorted-subset datasets indicated incomplete sequencing despite the large sequencing depth.

V lost 0 bases and J lost 0 bases, and the count of bases not matched to a germline gene is 3. In the germline V gene (reference sequence), CDR1 corresponds to SEHNR and CDR2 to FQNEAQ. Measured from the cysteine to the phenylalanine, the CDR3 is 17 residues long. This entry keeps only the CDR3 DNA: 51 bases, framed from base 1. CD8 naive samples were obtained by positive selection for CCR7 among CD45RO-negative cells, yielding a CD45RA+CCR7+ population from which TemRA cells were excluded. The donors were healthy, HIV-negative adults who had no recently reported acute infections or vaccinations. Every donor was a Caucasian adult living in Nashville, Tennessee, USA. Blood was collected by leukapheresis, and PBMCs were isolated by Ficoll-Histopaque density gradient centrifugation and then cryopreserved in liquid nitrogen vapor phase. Analytical flow cytometry was used to check the purity and quantity of every magnetically sorted T cell population. Each sorted fraction had its genomic DNA isolated and then quantified by UV absorbance on a Nanodrop 2000c.

Using the deep immunoSEQ assay, multiplex PCR amplified TCR CDR3 regions from genomic DNA. Extracted genomic DNA from each cell subset was spread evenly across all wells of several immunoSEQ 96-well plates, with each plate serving as a replicate. For sorted subsets, each replicate PCR was loaded with about 0.2 ug genomic DNA, equivalent to approximately 33,000 T cell genomes. Purified libraries were measured with a Qubit 3.0 fluorometer, size-checked on a Bioanalyzer 2100, and measured again with the KAPA Library Quantification kit. Every immunoSEQ 96-well plate was sequenced on a dedicated single-read 150-cycle Illumina NextSeq 550 flow cell. The source study handled its data this way. The immunoSEQ output contained only junctional sequences without quality scores, so filtering could not match that applied to full-length reads. Sequences were annotated with PyIR, a Python wrapper for IgBLAST v1.9, using IMGT germline references to assign V/J genes and CDR3. Reads were removed for weak V/J assignments (E-value above 1e-6), missing CDR3, stop codons, out-of-frame junctions, or ambiguous translated residues. V3J clonotypes were defined as sequences sharing an identical inferred V gene, J gene, and CDR3 amino acid sequence. Percentage overlap between repertoires was calculated by dividing the number of shared unique clonotypes by the size of the smaller repertoire. Repertoire richness was assessed with RTK rarefaction, the Chao1 estimator, and Recon v2.1 estimates of unobserved clonotypes. Generation probabilities for all TCRbeta clonotypes obtained by the gDNA method from a handful of donors were computed using OLGA. The source is immuneACCESS, and TCRdb retained only in-frame sequences with V and J called. Part of the clones is not carried over; for the studies checked, unresolved V genes explain less than half of this, and the remainder is unexplained. From that table come the V and J calls and clone size; the DNA was used to work out D and trimming. In this sample the table shows roughly 1,800,000 clones, about 95% of which occur a single time. 1.2% of the sample is held by the ten biggest clonotypes.

Worth noting for this clone: This clone's antigen is unknown. Per-base qualities were not stored, and no clone one base away is much larger.

The rearrangement combines TRBV7-9 with TRBJ2-3; 10 middle bases align to TRBD2. The sample comprised naive CD8+ T cells sorted from blood. Taken with the paper, the label for cell subset or site translates to: CD45RA+CCR7+. This receptor was identified in a man aged 18 to 35 in good health. For the CDR3, the sequence is CASSLASGGTSTDTQYF. In nucleotides, the sequence is TGTGCCAGCAGCTTAGCTAGCGGGGGGACCAGCACAGATACGCAGTATTTT. With the rest looked up from the reference TRBV7-9 and TRBJ2-3 genes rather than sequenced, the full variable domain is DTGVSQNPRHKITKRGQNVTFRCDPISEHNRLYWYRQTLGQGPEFLTYFQNEAQLEKSRLLSDRFSAERPKGSFSTLEIQRTEQGDSAMYLCASSLASGGTSTDTQYFGPGTRLTVL.